These T cell receptor beta chains were read from a single sample in a study of shared clonotypes between healthy human individuals. Only in-frame clones appear in the TCRdb table, and some are missing; sequencing was by immunoSEQ multiplex PCR. Among millions of clones listed, more than 80% were seen once. What was sequenced was naive CD4+ T cells sorted from blood. These TCRs come from a man aged 18 to 35 in good health. CDR3s leave out the opening cysteine and the closing phenylalanine or tryptophan. Clone size is shown for a subset of rows, as once, few, many or a class of expanded clone.

abundance	v_gene	j_gene	CDR3aa
.	TRBV30	TRBJ2-7	AWRASGPDEQY
.	TRBV11-3	TRBJ2-2	ASSLHTGPGELF
once	TRBV6-6	TRBJ2-4	ASSYSRGTKNIQY
.	TRBV7-6	TRBJ2-5	ASSLSRETQY
.	TRBV5-1	TRBJ2-7	ASSFTSGGASEQY
.	TRBV28	TRBJ2-2	ASSSPRGGNTGELF
.	TRBV7-8	TRBJ1-5	ASSGGGPQH
.	TRBV5-1	TRBJ1-1	ASSLSFMGLNTEAF
.	TRBV4-1	TRBJ2-3	ASSQVGAESTDTQY
.	TRBV18	TRBJ1-1	ASSPTRTEAF
.	TRBV7-9	TRBJ2-7	ASSLGEWGSGEQY
.	TRBV5-1	TRBJ1-2	ASSPGVNYGYT
.	TRBV11-2	TRBJ1-6	ASSLKGSSYNSPLH
.	TRBV6-6	TRBJ2-7	ASSYPTGTGGYEQY
.	TRBV30	TRBJ2-7	AWSKSYEQY
.	TRBV5-5	TRBJ1-5	ASLLKGHLEQPQH
.	TRBV2	TRBJ2-2	ASSLIRVAGELF
.	TRBV28	TRBJ2-7	ASSRTGPIYEQY
.	TRBV18	TRBJ2-1	ASSRVGQGEQF
.	TRBV6-5	TRBJ2-3	ASSASPTPTDTQY
.	TRBV6-5	TRBJ1-3	ASSYSGPYSGNTIY
.	TRBV6-1	TRBJ2-7	ASSAGVPSYEQY
.	TRBV11-3	TRBJ1-1	ASSLGGSRNTEAF
.	TRBV6-1	TRBJ1-5	ASSEQSGSNQPQH